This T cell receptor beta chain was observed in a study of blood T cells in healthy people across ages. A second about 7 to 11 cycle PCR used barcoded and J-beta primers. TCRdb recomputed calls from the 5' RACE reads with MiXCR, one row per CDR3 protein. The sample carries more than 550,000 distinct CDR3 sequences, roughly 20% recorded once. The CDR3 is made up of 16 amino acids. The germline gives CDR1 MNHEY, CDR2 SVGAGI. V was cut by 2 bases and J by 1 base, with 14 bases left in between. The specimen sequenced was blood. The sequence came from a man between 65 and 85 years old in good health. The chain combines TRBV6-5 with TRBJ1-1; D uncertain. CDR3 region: CASSYTWTVGNTEAFF. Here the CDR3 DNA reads TGTGCCAGCAGTTACACGTGGACGGTGGGGAACACTGAAGCTTTCTTT.